A selection of T cell receptor beta chains follows, all from one sample in a study of T cell changes during pregnancy in multiple sclerosis. Some clones are missing from TCRdb's copy, which holds only in-frame ones; the method was immunoSEQ multiplex PCR. There are about 44,000 clones in the sample; about 92% occur only once, and roughly 1.4% lies in the top ten. The sequencing input was peripheral blood. Receptor source: a female donor with multiple sclerosis, enrolled in a pregnancy study. Each CDR3 is given without its conserved first and last residue. A D gene is named only where the DNA matches it firmly.

>.|TRBJ1-2|TRBV29-1
SVEQGTYGYT
>.|TRBJ2-1|TRBV19
ASSSARYNEQF
>TRBD1|TRBJ1-1|TRBV6-6
ASSTTGGAAF
>.|TRBJ2-3|TRBV6-5
ASSQPPLADTQY
>.|TRBJ2-2|TRBV29-1
SVEASPTGELF
>.|TRBJ1-5|TRBV6-1
ASSEAARGQPQH
>.|TRBJ2-5|TRBV2
ASSDGNQETQY
>TRBD1|TRBJ2-5|TRBV6-5
ASSASGTGEETQY
>.|TRBJ2-7|TRBV4-1
ASSQELGQLYEQY
>TRBD1|TRBJ1-2|TRBV28
ASSPIDRGPGYT
>.|TRBJ2-7|TRBV7-9
ASSLAGGPYEQY
>TRBD2|TRBJ2-7|TRBV5-1
ASSLGGGLYEQY
>.|TRBJ2-7|TRBV15
ATSRHFLEGGYEQY
>TRBD2|TRBJ2-1|TRBV7-2
ASSLEGGVNEQF
>TRBD1|TRBJ1-5|TRBV19
ASMWGQGAQPQH
>TRBD1|TRBJ1-3|TRBV25-1
ASSLETGNGNTIY
>.|TRBJ2-3|TRBV10-1
ASSVGHGQDTQY
>.|TRBJ2-1|TRBV10-3
AISESVAYNEQF
>TRBD1|TRBJ1-5|TRBV7-2
ASSLETGFLPTEPQH
>.|TRBJ2-1|TRBV9
ASSVGFYNEQF
>TRBD1|TRBJ2-1|TRBV28
ASSLGQGRNEQF
>.|TRBJ1-1|TRBV4-1
ASSQETGRTEAF
>.|TRBJ2-7|TRBV21-1
ASSKVVRPI
>TRBD2|TRBJ2-1|TRBV7-9
ASSSGTSGRAGNEQF
>TRBD1|TRBJ1-5|TRBV28
ASSGDREVQPQH
>.|TRBJ1-5|TRBV30
AWSVQGIGQPQH
>TRBD2|TRBJ2-5|TRBV2
ASRWTSGIETQY
>.|TRBJ1-5|TRBV6-1
ASSKRGVGNQPQH
>.|TRBJ2-7|TRBV7-8
ASSLGVRGRGRHYEQY
>.|TRBJ2-1|TRBV2
ASSQVREQF
>.|TRBJ2-3|TRBV30
AWMDGASLSTDTQY
>.|TRBJ2-7|TRBV5-4
ASSSTYEQY
>.|TRBJ2-7|TRBV5-1
ASSLASGPSYEQY
>.|TRBJ2-7|TRBV5-6
ASGRDMAAEQY
>TRBD2|TRBJ2-3|TRBV7-9
ASSLWIAGGADTQY
>.|TRBJ1-1|TRBV5-1
ASSFTGLNTEAF
>TRBD1|TRBJ2-7|TRBV10-3
AIGRAGTGLIEQY